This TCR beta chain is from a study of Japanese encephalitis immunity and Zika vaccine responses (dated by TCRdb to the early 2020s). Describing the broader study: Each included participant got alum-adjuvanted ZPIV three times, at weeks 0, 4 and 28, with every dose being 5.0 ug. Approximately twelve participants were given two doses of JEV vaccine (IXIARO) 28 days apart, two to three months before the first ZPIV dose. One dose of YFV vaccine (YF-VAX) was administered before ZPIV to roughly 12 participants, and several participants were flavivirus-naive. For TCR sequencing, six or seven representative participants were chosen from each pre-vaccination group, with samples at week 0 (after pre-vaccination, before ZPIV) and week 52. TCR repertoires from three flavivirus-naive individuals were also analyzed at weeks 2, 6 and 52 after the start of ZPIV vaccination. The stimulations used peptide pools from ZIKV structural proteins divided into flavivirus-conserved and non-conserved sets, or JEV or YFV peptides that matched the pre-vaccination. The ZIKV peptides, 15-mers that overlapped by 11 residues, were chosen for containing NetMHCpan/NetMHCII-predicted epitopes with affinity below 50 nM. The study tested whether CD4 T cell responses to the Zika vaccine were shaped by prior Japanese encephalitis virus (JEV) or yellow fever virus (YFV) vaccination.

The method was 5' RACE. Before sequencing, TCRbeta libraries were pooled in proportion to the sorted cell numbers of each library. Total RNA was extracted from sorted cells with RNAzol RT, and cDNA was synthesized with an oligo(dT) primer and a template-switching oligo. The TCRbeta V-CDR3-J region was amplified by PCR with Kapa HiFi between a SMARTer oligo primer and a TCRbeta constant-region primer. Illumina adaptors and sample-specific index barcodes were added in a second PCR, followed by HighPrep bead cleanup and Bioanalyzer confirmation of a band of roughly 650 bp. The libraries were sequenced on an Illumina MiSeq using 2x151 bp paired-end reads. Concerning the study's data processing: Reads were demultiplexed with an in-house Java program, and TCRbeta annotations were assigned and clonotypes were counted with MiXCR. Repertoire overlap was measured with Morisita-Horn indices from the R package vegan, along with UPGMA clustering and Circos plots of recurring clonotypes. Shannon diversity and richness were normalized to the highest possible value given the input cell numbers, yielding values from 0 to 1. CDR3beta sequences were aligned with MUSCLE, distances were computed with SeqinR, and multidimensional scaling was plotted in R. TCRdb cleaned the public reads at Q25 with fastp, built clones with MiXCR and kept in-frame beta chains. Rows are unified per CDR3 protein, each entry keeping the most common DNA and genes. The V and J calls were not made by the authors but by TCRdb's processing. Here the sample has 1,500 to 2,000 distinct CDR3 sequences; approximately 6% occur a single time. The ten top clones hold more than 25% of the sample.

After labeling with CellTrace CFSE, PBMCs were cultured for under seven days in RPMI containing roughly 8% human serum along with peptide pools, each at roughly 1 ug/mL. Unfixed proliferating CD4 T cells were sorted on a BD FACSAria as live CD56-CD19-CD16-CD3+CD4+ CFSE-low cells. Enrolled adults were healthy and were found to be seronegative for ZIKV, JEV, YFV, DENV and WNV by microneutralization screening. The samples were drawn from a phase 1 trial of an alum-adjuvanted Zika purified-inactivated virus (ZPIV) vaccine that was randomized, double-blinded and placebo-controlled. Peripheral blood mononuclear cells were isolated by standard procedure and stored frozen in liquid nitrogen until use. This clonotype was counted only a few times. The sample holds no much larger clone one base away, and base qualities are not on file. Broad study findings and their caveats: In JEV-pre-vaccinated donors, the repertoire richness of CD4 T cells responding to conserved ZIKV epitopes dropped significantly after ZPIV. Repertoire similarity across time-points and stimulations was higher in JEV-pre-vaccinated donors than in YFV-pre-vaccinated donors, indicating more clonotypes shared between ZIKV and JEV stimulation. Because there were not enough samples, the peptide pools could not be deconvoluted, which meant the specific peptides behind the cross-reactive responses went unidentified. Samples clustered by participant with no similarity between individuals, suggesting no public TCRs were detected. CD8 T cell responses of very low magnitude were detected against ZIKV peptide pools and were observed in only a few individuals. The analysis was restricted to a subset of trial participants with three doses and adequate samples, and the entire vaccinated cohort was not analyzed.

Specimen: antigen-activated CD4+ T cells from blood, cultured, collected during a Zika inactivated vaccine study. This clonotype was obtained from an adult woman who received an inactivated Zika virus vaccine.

The encoded CDR3 is CASSLMVNTDTQYF. Here is the DNA: TGTGCCAGCAGCTTAATGGTCAACACAGATACGCAGTATTTT. The V and J genes are TRBV7-2 and TRBJ2-3, with the D gene not clear enough to name. From cysteine to phenylalanine, the CDR3 is 14 amino acids long. Just CDR3 DNA is preserved here, 42 bases in frame from base 1. Sequences SGHTA (CDR1) and FQGNSA (CDR2) are obtained from the germline V gene. The V and J ends are trimmed by 2 bases and 2 bases, leaving 8 bases between them.